A single sample gave rise to the 31 T cell receptor beta chains below, sequenced in a study of blood T cell repertoires in COVID-19. The assay was immunoSEQ multiplex PCR, and TCRdb's table has in-frame clones only and misses some. Of about 150,000 clones listed, over 70% were seen once; the top ten hold just over 0.55%. Sequenced sample: peripheral blood. The receptors derive from a man aged 55 to 70 with acute or convalescent COVID-19.

The V call is TRBV5-4, the J call TRBJ2-5, with D possibly TRBD1 on 6 matching bases. The germline V gene encodes CDR1 SGHNT and CDR2 YYREEE (reference sequence). V was cut by 4 bases and J by 5 bases, with 18 bases left in between. This CDR3 is built from 15 residues. The CDR3 sequence is CASSVVNRVAETQYF. The CDR3 coding sequence is TGTGCCAGCAGCGTTGTCAACAGGGTTGCGGAGACCCAGTACTTC.

This rearrangement joins TRBV9 to TRBJ1-2, with D maybe TRBD1 (5 bases). Trimming shortened V by 1 base and J by 1 base, and 11 bases separated the two germline ends. This CDR3 spans 15 amino acids. Germline CDR1 is SGDLS and CDR2 is YYNGEE. Here the CDR3 DNA reads TGTGCCAGCAGCGTACACAGACAGCTTAACTATGGCTACACCTTC. Amino acids: CASSVHRQLNYGYTF.

With respect to this clone: The same CDR3 is also encoded by other DNA sequences in this sample. The CDR3 DNA is TGTGCCATCAGCCCGGGGAACACTGAAGCTTTCTTT. As protein: CAISPGNTEAFF. The genes are TRBV10-3 and TRBJ1-1; D gene uncertain. Germline V gives CDR1 ENHRY, CDR2 SYGVKD. The V gene lost 6 bases and the J gene lost 1 base, with 6 bases spanning the gap. CDR3 length: 12 residues.

This sequence joins TRBV7-9 and TRBJ2-7; the D is unclear. Per germline, CDR1 SEHNR and CDR2 FQNEAQ (reference sequence). The CDR3 extends over 12 amino acids. The ends were cut back, 3 bases at V and 4 bases at J, with 7 bases in the middle. CDR3 nucleotide sequence: TGTGCCAGCAGCTTTGGTCAGTACGAGCAGTACTTC. The encoded protein is CASSFGQYEQYF. The complete variable domain, with remaining parts taken from reference TRBV7-9 and TRBJ2-7, reads DTGVSQNPRHKITKRGQNVTFRCDPISEHNRLYWYRQTLGQGPEFLTYFQNEAQLEKSRLLSDRFSAERPKGSFSTLEIQRTEQGDSAMYLCASSFGQYEQYFGPGTRLTVT.

The chain recombines TRBV7-2 with TRBJ1-4, with TRBD1 identical over 7 bases. This CDR3 is built from 15 residues. The germline gives CDR1 SGHTA, CDR2 FQGNSA. V was clipped by 1 base and J by 8 bases; unmatched bases: 7. DNA of the CDR3: TGTGCCAGCAGCTTAGTTGGACAGGCCACCGAAAAACTGTTTTTT. This gives the protein CASSLVGQATEKLFF.

The sample holds one count of this clone. V usage is TRBV7-9 and J usage is TRBJ1-5; the D is unclear. CDR3 length equals 15 residues. Per the germline V gene, CDR1 is SEHNR and CDR2 is FQNEAQ (reference sequence). Between the trimmed V and J ends, which lost 5 bases and 3 bases, there was a span of 14 bases. CDR3 loop: CASSPRGGLNQPQHF. Written as DNA, the CDR3 is TGTGCCAGCAGCCCACGTGGCGGACTCAATCAGCCCCAGCATTTT. Full variable domain (outside the CDR3, taken from reference TRBV7-9 and TRBJ1-5): DTGVSQNPRHKITKRGQNVTFRCDPISEHNRLYWYRQTLGQGPEFLTYFQNEAQLEKSRLLSDRFSAERPKGSFSTLEIQRTEQGDSAMYLCASSPRGGLNQPQHFGDGTRLSIL.

The J gene is TRBJ1-1, the V gene TRBV20-1; D is unresolved. Germline lookup yields CDR1 DFQATT and CDR2 SNEGSKA (reference sequence). Trimming shortened V by 6 bases and J by 2 bases, and 7 bases separated the two germline ends. This CDR3 spans 11 amino acids. DNA of the CDR3: TGCAGTGCCGCACAAAACACTGAAGCTTTCTTT. Its translation is CSAAQNTEAFF.

The chain couples TRBV19 to TRBJ1-4; D perhaps matches TRBD1 (5 bases). With 7 bases removed from V and 0 bases from J, the gap between germline ends came to 12 bases. This CDR3 has 15 residues. CDR1 LNHDA and CDR2 SQIVND come from the germline V gene (reference sequence). CDR3 loop: CASKQDGTTNEKLFF. The CDR3 nucleotides are TGTGCCAGTAAACAGGACGGAACAACTAATGAAAAACTGTTTTTT.

This clone has a handful of counts. This chain uses TRBV6-6 with TRBJ1-3; D is ambiguous. The V end lost 6 bases, the J end lost 6 bases, and 9 bases lay between the germline ends. The germline gives CDR1 MNHNY, CDR2 SVGAGI (reference sequence). The CDR3 is 12 residues long. Here the CDR3 reads CASRHHPNTIYF. The CDR3 DNA sequence: TGTGCCAGCAGACACCATCCAAACACCATATATTTT.

Only one count was recorded for this clone. The chain recombines TRBV7-6 with TRBJ2-3, with D possibly being TRBD2 (6 bases). With 1 base removed from V and 0 bases from J, the gap between germline ends came to 8 bases. Germline V gene data show CDR1 as SGHVS and CDR2 as FNYEAQ. There are 15 residues in the CDR3. The chain's CDR3 is CASSLGTTSTDTQYF. The CDR3 DNA reads TGTGCCAGCAGCTTAGGGACTACTAGCACAGATACGCAGTATTTT.

The gene calls are TRBV18 and TRBJ1-5; D gene ambiguous. Germline loops: CDR1 KGHSH, CDR2 LQKENI. The CDR3 is made up of 15 amino acids. V was clipped by 6 bases and J by 6 bases, with 18 bases between them. CDR3 coding DNA: TGTGCCAGCTCCTCGAACCCCATGACATCTCAGCCCCAGCATTTT. Its protein product is CASSSNPMTSQPQHF.

The chain joins TRBV5-8 to TRBJ1-5; 8 nucleotides agree with TRBD1. This CDR3 has 14 residues. The junction had 7 bases not matched to a gene; V was cut back by 4 bases and J by 7 bases. Germline V CDR1 and CDR2: SGHTS, YDEGEE. CDR3 nucleotide sequence: TGTGCCAGCAGCATAACCAGGGGGCCCCAGCCCCAGCATTTT. Translating gives CASSITRGPQPQHF.

This chain uses TRBV7-9 with TRBJ1-1; D is uncertain. The germline gives CDR1 SEHNR, CDR2 FQNEAQ (reference sequence). Trimming removed 1 base at V and 10 bases at J, with 10 bases between. The CDR3 totals 12 residues. The CDR3 nucleotides are TGTGCCAGCAGCTTAGGGGCAGGAGGAGCTTTCTTT. Protein sequence: CASSLGAGGAFF.

V and J are TRBV10-3 and TRBJ2-2, with 7 positions matching TRBD1. The ends lost 11 bases at V and 1 base at J; junction bases unmatched: 4. Germline values: CDR1 ENHRY, CDR2 SYGVKD. The CDR3 contains 13 residues. For the CDR3, the DNA is TGTGCCGCTTGGACAGGGAACACCGGGGAGCTGTTTTTT. Protein product: CAAWTGNTGELFF.

V usage is TRBV9 and J usage is TRBJ2-1, with D maybe TRBD2 (6 bases). The CDR3 has 15 residues. Trimming stripped 0 bases from V and 2 bases from J, with 9 bases between. Germline values: CDR1 SGDLS, CDR2 YYNGEE. The CDR3 sequence: CASSVGGLAYNEQFF. The CDR3 region has the DNA TGTGCCAGCAGCGTAGGGGGACTGGCCTACAATGAGCAGTTCTTC.

The chain combines TRBV11-2 with TRBJ2-3; TRBD2 might be the D (6 bases). CDR1 and CDR2 (germline): SGHAT, FQNNGV. Trimming cost V 3 bases and J 0 bases, with 10 bases left between them. The CDR3 consists of 15 residues. CDR3 residues: CASSFSGGSTDTQYF. CDR3 bases: TGTGCCAGCAGCTTTAGCGGTGGAAGCACAGATACGCAGTATTTT.

This rearrangement joins TRBV19 to TRBJ2-7; possible D gene TRBD2, 7 bases. The CDR3 totals 15 residues. CDR1 LNHDA and CDR2 SQIVND come from the germline V gene (reference sequence). Trimming removed 5 bases at V and 3 bases at J, with 17 bases between. CDR3 coding DNA: TGTGCCAGTAGTGTCACGGGGGGCCCTCTCTACGAGCAGTACTTC. This gives the protein CASSVTGGPLYEQYF.

The chain links TRBV3-1 (or the pseudogene TRBV3-2) to TRBJ2-3, with 9 bases identical to TRBD2. The CDR3 is made up of 12 amino acids. Germline values: CDR1 LGHDT, CDR2 YNNKEL (reference sequence). Losses at the gene ends were 3 bases for V and 14 bases for J; bases not matched to a gene: 6. CDR3 protein: CASSHSAGGRYF. As DNA, the CDR3 is TGTGCCAGCAGCCACTCAGCGGGAGGTCGGTATTTT.

The chain recombines TRBV28 with TRBJ1-5; no reliable D call. V gave up 8 bases and J gave up 7 bases, with 15 bases separating them. CDR3 length: 13 residues. The germline V gene encodes CDR1 MDHEN and CDR2 SYDVKM. The CDR3 is CASRRGLSQPQHF. The CDR3 DNA reads TGTGCCAGCCGCCGGGGTTTAAGCCAGCCCCAGCATTTT.

The chain combines TRBV28 with TRBJ2-2; maybe TRBD1 (6 bases). This CDR3 has 11 residues. Germline values: CDR1 MDHEN, CDR2 SYDVKM. V dropped 9 bases and J dropped 6 bases, with 8 bases sitting between them. The CDR3 loop is CASGGSGELFF. The DNA for the CDR3 is TGTGCCAGTGGGGGCTCCGGGGAGCTGTTTTTT.

The chain is built from TRBV28 and TRBJ1-2; tentatively, D is TRBD1 (6 bases). Deletions cut 5 bases from V and 2 bases from J, with 18 bases between. The CDR3 contains 16 residues. Germline loops: CDR1 MDHEN, CDR2 SYDVKM. The CDR3 loop is CASSRTRGGVNYGYTF. Here the CDR3 DNA reads TGTGCCAGCAGTCGCACCAGGGGAGGGGTAAACTATGGCTACACCTTC.

The chain uses TRBV18 and TRBJ2-3, with TRBD2 matching over 7 bases. Trimming at V came to 6 bases and at J to 3 bases, leaving 9 bases not matched to a gene. There are 15 residues in the CDR3. From germline, CDR1 is KGHSH and CDR2 LQKENI. The CDR3: CASSIRTSQTDTQYF. Written as DNA, the CDR3 is TGTGCCAGCTCTATCCGGACTAGTCAGACAGATACGCAGTATTTT.

V usage is TRBV10-3 and J usage is TRBJ2-7; 10 bases fit TRBD2. V was pared by 6 bases and J by 3 bases, with 5 bases of the junction left unmatched. Germline CDR1 reads ENHRY; CDR2 reads SYGVKD. The CDR3 loop spans 14 amino acids. The chain's CDR3 is CAIRVAGGYYEQYF. As DNA, the CDR3 is TGTGCCATCAGAGTAGCGGGGGGATACTACGAGCAGTACTTC.

The chain carries TRBV6-5 and TRBJ2-7; D gene unclear. Trimming pared 7 bases from V and 1 base from J, leaving 11 bases between. Germline V lookup: CDR1 MNHEY, CDR2 SVGAGI. This CDR3 has 13 residues. The CDR3 sequence: CASKLQVSYEQYF. CDR3 nucleotides: TGTGCCAGCAAACTGCAGGTTTCCTACGAGCAGTACTTC.

The V gene is TRBV10-3, the J gene TRBJ1-1; 7 bases align to TRBD1. This CDR3 region has 14 residues. Per germline, CDR1 ENHRY and CDR2 SYGVKD. J lost 0 bases, V lost 6 bases, and 4 bases had no gene match. The CDR3 loop reads CAISTTGLNTEAFF. Here the CDR3 DNA reads TGTGCCATCAGCACGACAGGGTTGAACACTGAAGCTTTCTTT.

The rearrangement links TRBV20-1 to TRBJ2-7; no definite D call. The CDR3 length is 8 residues. The V gene's germline CDR1 is DFQATT and CDR2 SNEGSKA (reference sequence). The CDR3 loop is CSPGEQYF. Written as DNA, the CDR3 is TGCAGCCCGGGTGAGCAGTACTTC.

The chain is built from TRBV20-1 and TRBJ2-7; 8 positions agree with TRBD1. Germline trimming cut 6 bases from V and 6 bases from J; bases unmatched to any gene: 4. There are 11 residues in the CDR3. Germline V gives CDR1 DFQATT, CDR2 SNEGSKA (reference sequence). Written as DNA, the CDR3 is TGCAGTGCAGGACAGGGACGCGAGCAGTACTTC. It specifies CSAGQGREQYF.

The genes are TRBV10-3 and TRBJ2-6; the D is unclear. Germline V lookup: CDR1 ENHRY, CDR2 SYGVKD. Trimming shortened V by 5 bases and J by 0 bases, and 17 bases separated the two germline ends. CDR3 length: 18 amino acids. The CDR3 DNA follows: TGTGCCATCAGTCCAAAGTCCATAAAGAGCTCTGGGGCCAACGTCCTGACTTTC. Its protein product is CAISPKSIKSSGANVLTF.

The table lists this clone with a few counts. The CDR3 reads CASRWDLSYNEQFF. The DNA of the CDR3 is TGTGCCAGCAGGTGGGACTTGTCCTACAATGAGCAGTTCTTC. The genes are TRBV6-5 and TRBJ2-1, with TRBD2 as a possible D gene (6 bases). CDR3 length: 14 amino acids. Deletions cut 6 bases from V and 1 base from J, with 10 bases between. Germline V lookup: CDR1 MNHEY, CDR2 SVGAGI.

V is TRBV3-1 (or the pseudogene TRBV3-2) and J is TRBJ1-6; D ambiguous. Germline V gene sequence: CDR1 LGHDT, CDR2 YNNKEL (reference sequence). Deletions cut 4 bases from V and 5 bases from J, with 9 bases between. This CDR3 is 14 amino acids long. The CDR3 DNA reads TGTGCCAGCAGCCCCAGGCAGAATAATTCACCCCTCCACTTT. Translation gives CASSPRQNNSPLHF.

This chain joins TRBV7-8 and TRBJ2-1; D is ambiguous. The CDR3 runs 14 residues. The germline V and J ends were trimmed by 5 bases and 9 bases, with 17 bases remaining between them. The germline V gene has CDR1 SGHVS and CDR2 FQNEAQ. The CDR3 sequence: CASSRGRSESEQFF. In nucleotides, the CDR3 is TGTGCCAGCAGCCGAGGAAGATCGGAGAGTGAGCAGTTCTTC.